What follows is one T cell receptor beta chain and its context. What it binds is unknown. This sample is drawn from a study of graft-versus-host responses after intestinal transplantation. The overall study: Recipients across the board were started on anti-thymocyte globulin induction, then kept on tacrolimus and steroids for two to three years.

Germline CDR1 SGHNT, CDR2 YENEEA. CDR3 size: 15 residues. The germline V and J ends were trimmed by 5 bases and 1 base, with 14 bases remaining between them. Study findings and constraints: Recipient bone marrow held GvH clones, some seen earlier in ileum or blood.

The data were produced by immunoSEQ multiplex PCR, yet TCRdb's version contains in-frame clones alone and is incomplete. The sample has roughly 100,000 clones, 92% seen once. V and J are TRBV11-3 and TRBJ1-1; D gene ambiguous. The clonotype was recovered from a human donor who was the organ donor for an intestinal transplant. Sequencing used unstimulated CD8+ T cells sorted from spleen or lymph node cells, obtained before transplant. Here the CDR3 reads CASSMPGVSNTEAFF. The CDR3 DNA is TGTGCCAGCAGCATGCCCGGGGTTTCGAACACTGAAGCTTTCTTT.